The sample holds a few counts of the clone carrying this T cell receptor (beta chain). Researchers ran the PCR with 60 Vbeta and 13 Jbeta primers. Profiling relied on immunoSEQ multiplex PCR, and the TCRdb table lists in-frame clones only, not all of them. The sample lists 100,000 or so clones; about 80% were seen once. These data belong to a study of cytomegalovirus exposure and HLA in healthy donors. Trimming cost V 1 base and J 2 bases, with 12 bases left between them. The CDR3 extends over 16 amino acids. Germline-derived CDR1 and CDR2 are SGHVS and FQNEAQ. The receptor was isolated from a female donor in good health and CMV-seropositive. Sequencing was performed on PBMCs. The V gene is TRBV7-8, the J gene TRBJ2-1, with D tentatively TRBD1 (6 bases). For the CDR3, the DNA is TGTGCCAGCAGCTTAGGGTCAGGGGCACCCTACAATGAGCAGTTCTTC. Its translation: CASSLGSGAPYNEQFF.